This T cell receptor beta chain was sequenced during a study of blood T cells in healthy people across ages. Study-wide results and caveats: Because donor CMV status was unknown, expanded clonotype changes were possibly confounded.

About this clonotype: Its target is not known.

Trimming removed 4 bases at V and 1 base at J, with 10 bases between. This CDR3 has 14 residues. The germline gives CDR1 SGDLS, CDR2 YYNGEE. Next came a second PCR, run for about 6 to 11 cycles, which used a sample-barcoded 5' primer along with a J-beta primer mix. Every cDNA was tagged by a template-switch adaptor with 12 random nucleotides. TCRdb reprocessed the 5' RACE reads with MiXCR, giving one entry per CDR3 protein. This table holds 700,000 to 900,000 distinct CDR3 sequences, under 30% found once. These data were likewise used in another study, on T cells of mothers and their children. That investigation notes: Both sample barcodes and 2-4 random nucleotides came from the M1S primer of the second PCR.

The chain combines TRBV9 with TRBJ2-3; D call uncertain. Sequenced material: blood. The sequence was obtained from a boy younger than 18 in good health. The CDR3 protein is CASSTQGGTDTQYF. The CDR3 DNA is TGTGCCAGCAGCACCCAAGGAGGCACAGATACGCAGTATTTT.